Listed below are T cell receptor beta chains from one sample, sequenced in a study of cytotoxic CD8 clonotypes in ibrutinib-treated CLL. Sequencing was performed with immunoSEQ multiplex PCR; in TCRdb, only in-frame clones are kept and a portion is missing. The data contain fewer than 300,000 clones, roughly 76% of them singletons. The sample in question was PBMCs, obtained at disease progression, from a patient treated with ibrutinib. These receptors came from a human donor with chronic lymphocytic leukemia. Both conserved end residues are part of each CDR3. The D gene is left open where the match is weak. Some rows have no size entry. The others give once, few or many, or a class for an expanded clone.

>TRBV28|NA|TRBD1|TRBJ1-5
TGTGCCAGCAGGGGACAGGGTGGCAATCAGCCCCAGCATTTT
CASRGQGGNQPQHF
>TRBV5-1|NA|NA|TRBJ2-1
TGCGCCAGCAGCCGACCCCGACTAGGGTACAATGAGCAGTTCTTC
CASSRPRLGYNEQFF
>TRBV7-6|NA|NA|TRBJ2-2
TGTGCCAGCAGCCGAGAGGGGGCGAACACCGGGGAGCTGTTTTTT
CASSREGANTGELFF
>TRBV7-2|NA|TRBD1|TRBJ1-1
TGTGCCAGCAGCTTAGTACCACCGGGACAGATTGAAGCTTTCTTT
CASSLVPPGQIEAFF
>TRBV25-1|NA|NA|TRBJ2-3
TGTGCCAGCAGTGAATCTAATAGCGGTACGCAGTATTTT
CASSESNSGTQYF
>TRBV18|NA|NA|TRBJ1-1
TGTGCCAGCGAAGGTAGGGCTGACACTGAAGCTTTCTTT
CASEGRADTEAFF
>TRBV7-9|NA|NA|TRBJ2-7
TGTGCCAGCAGCTTAGTCGGGGGAGAAGGACCCTACGAGCAGTACTTC
CASSLVGGEGPYEQYF
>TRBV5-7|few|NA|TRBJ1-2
TGTGCCAGCAGCTTGGTTGTCCGGGGGCGCCCCTATGGCTACACCTTC
CASSLVVRGRPYGYTF
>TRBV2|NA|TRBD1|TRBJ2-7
TGTGCCAGCACCCCCCCGACAGGGGCGCTTCACGAGCAGTACTTC
CASTPPTGALHEQYF
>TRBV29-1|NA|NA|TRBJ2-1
TGCAGCGTTGCGGCGAGGTACAATGAGCAGTTCTTC
CSVAARYNEQFF
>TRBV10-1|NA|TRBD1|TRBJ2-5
TGCGCCAGCAGTGACCACAGGGGGGTATCCCAAGAGACCCAGTACTTC
CASSDHRGVSQETQYF
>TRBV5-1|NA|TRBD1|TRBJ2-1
TGCGCCAGCAGCTTTTGGAACAGGGGGTTACATGAGCAGTTCTTC
CASSFWNRGLHEQFF
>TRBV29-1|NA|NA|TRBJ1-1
TGCAGCGTTGCGAGGGTGAACACTGAAGCTTTCTTT
CSVARVNTEAFF
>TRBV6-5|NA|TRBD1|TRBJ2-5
TGTGCCAGCATAGGACAGGGGGCGTGGGAGACCCAGTACTTC
CASIGQGAWETQYF
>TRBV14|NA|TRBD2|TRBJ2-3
TGTGCCAGCAGCCAACCGGGACTAGCGGGAGATACGCAGTATTTT
CASSQPGLAGDTQYF
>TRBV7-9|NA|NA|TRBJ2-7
TGTGCCAGCAGCTTATGGGGCCCTTCCTACGAGCAGTACTTC
CASSLWGPSYEQYF
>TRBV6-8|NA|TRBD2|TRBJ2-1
TGTGCCAGCAGCCAACTAGCGGGAGGGTGGTATCGCGCCTACAATGAGCAGTTCTTC
CASSQLAGGWYRAYNEQFF
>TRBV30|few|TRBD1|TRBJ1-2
TGTGCCCCCTACCCCAGGGGACAGCAAAACTATGGCTACACCTTC
CAPYPRGQQNYGYTF
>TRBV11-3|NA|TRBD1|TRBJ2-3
TGTGCCAGCAGCCCTAACAGGGGAGATACGCAGTATTTT
CASSPNRGDTQYF
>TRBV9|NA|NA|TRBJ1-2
TGTGCCAGCAGCGTGTTTCAGGGAACTGGCTACACCTTC
CASSVFQGTGYTF
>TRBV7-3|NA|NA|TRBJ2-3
TGTGCCAGCAGCTTACTGGGGCGCGCAGATACGCAGTATTTT
CASSLLGRADTQYF
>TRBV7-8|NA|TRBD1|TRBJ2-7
TGTGCCAGCAGCTTAGGAGGGGACAGCCGCACCTACGAGCAGTACTTC
CASSLGGDSRTYEQYF
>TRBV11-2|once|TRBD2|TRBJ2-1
TGTGCCAGCAGCTTAGTCGGTTTACTAGCGCTTGAGCAGTTCTTC
CASSLVGLLALEQFF
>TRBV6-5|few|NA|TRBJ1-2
TGTGCCAGCGCACAAAACGAGTTTTTCTATGGCTACACCTTC
CASAQNEFFYGYTF
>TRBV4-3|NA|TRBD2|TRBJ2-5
TGCGCCAGCAGCCCCGAAATAGCGGGATGGGAGGAGACCCAGTACTTC
CASSPEIAGWEETQYF
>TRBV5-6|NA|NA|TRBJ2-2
TGTGCCAGCAGCTTCAGGTCCTACGGGGAGCTGTTTTTT
CASSFRSYGELFF
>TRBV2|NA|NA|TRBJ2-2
TGTGCCAGCACTGTGGGGCGCATGGCCGGGGAGCTGTTTTTT
CASTVGRMAGELFF
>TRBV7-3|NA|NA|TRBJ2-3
TGTGCCAGCAGCCTCGTCCACGCAGATACGCAGTATTTT
CASSLVHADTQYF
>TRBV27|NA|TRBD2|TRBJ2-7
TGTGCCAGCAGTCCAGCGGGAGGGTGGTACTACGAGCAGTACTTC
CASSPAGGWYYEQYF
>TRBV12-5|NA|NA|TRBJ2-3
TGTGCTAGTGCCCGCCCTCCGACTAGTGCAGGCACAGATACGCAGTATTTT
CASARPPTSAGTDTQYF
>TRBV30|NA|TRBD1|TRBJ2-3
TGTGCCTGGAGTGTACTCGGCAGGGGGCTTGGGAGAGGTGGCACAGATACGCAGTATTTT
CAWSVLGRGLGRGGTDTQYF
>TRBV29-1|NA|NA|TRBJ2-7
TGCAGCGTCACGGACGGATCCTACGAGCAGTACTTC
CSVTDGSYEQYF
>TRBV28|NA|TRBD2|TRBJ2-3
TGTGCCAGCAGTTTATGGGCTAGCGGTAGCACAGATACGCAGTATTTT
CASSLWASGSTDTQYF
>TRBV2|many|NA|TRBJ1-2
TGTGCCAGCAGTGAGCGCTATGGCTACACCTTC
CASSERYGYTF
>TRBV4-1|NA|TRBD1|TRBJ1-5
TGCGCCAGCAGCCAAACCACATACTACCGACAGGGCGGGGGCCGCAATCAGCCCCAGCATTTT
CASSQTTYYRQGGGRNQPQHF
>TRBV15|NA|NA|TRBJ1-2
TGTGCCACCAGCAGAGAATGGGGGGTGGATGGCTACACCTTC
CATSREWGVDGYTF
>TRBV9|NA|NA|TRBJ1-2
TGTGCCAGCAGCGTAGGGACAGCTAACTATGGCTACACCTTC
CASSVGTANYGYTF
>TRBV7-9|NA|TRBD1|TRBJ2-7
TGTGCCAGCAGCGTGGGACAGGGCTCCTACGAGCAGTACTTC
CASSVGQGSYEQYF
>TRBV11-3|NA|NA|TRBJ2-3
TGTGCCAGCAGCGAGAGGCGGGCAGATACGCAGTATTTT
CASSERRADTQYF
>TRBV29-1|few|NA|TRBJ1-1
TGCAGCGTTGCGGCTGGGCTGATCAGGTCCACTGAAGCTTTCTTT
CSVAAGLIRSTEAFF
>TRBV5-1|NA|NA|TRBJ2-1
TGCGCCAGCAGCTTGTCGCAGGGGTATAGATTAGATGAGCAGTTCTTC
CASSLSQGYRLDEQFF
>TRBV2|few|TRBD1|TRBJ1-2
TGTGCCAGCAGTGTAAGGGGACAGGGCTACGGCTACACCTTC
CASSVRGQGYGYTF
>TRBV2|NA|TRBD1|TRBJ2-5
TGTGCCAGCCTTGAGGACCAGGGGGCTTTCGAGACCCAGTACTTC
CASLEDQGAFETQYF